This entry lists 30 T cell receptor beta chains sequenced from one sample in a study of T cells in women clearing cervical HPV infection. Profiled with immunoSEQ multiplex PCR; TCRdb holds only in-frame clones, not every one. Its clone listing holds around 24,000 clones. The source material was blood buffy coat. The receptors were sampled from a woman aged 18 to 75 with a cervical HPV16 infection that either progressed to CIN3+ or cleared (not recorded which).

A note on this clone: The missing CDR3 end, 3 residues past where the read stops, is filled in from the germline J gene. The V call is TRBV5-1, the J call TRBJ1-2, with TRBD1 matching 7 bases. Germline CDR1 is SGHRS and CDR2 is YFSETQ. The CDR3 is 12 residues long. The CDR3 spells CASSSQGSGYTF. Incomplete CDR3 DNA: TGCGCCAGCAGCTCACAGGGGAGCGGC.

Concerning this clone: Germline is not matched at one junction end, which may reflect a read error. The CDR3 end is not reached by the read, which stops 3 residues before it; the germline J gene fills it in. V usage is TRBV18 and J usage is TRBJ2-3; 12 positions agree with TRBD2. The CDR3 has 17 amino acids. Germline V CDR1 and CDR2: KGHSH, LQKENI. The CDR3: CASSPRTSGGITETQYF. Partial CDR3 DNA: TGTGCCAGCTCACCACGTACTAGCGGGGGGATTACAGAGACG.

Remarks on this clone: The CDR3 goes on 3 residues after the read ends, and that part is filled in from the germline J gene. The chain has TRBV20-1 and TRBJ2-7; TRBD2 agrees at 8 bases. With 0 bases clipped from V and 0 bases from J, the junction kept 4 bases outside the gene matches. Germline V gene data show CDR1 as DFQATT and CDR2 as SNEGSKA (reference sequence). The CDR3 covers 15 residues. CDR3 sequence: CSARDVTSDSYEQYF. The CDR3 DNA, read in part, is TGCAGTGCTAGAGATGTGACTAGCGACTCCTACGAG.

In the case of this clone: Read sequence stops 3 residues before the CDR3 end, and the germline J gene provides the missing end. The chain recombines TRBV5-4 with TRBJ2-2; D is possibly TRBD2 (5 bases). CDR3 size: 12 residues. Germline CDR1 reads SGHNT; CDR2 reads YYREEE (reference sequence). Incomplete CDR3 DNA: TGTGCCAGCAGTCTGACTAATTCACCG. Protein product: CASSLTNSP. The whole CDR3 protein reads CASSLTNSPLFF.

Note on this clone: The missing CDR3 end, 3 residues past where the read stops, is filled in from the germline J gene. The chain uses TRBV6-1 and TRBJ2-4, with 9 bases identical to TRBD1. This CDR3 comprises 15 residues. CDR1 MNHNS and CDR2 SASEGT come from the germline V gene. The CDR3 is CASSEARDRDYGQYF. Partial CDR3 DNA: TGTGCCAGCAGTGAAGCGAGGGACAGGGACTATGGT.

CDR3 residues: CASSYTSGYTDTQYF. The sequenced part of the CDR3 DNA is TGTGCCAGCAGTTATACTAGCGGGTACACAGATACG. The V and J genes are TRBV6-2 or TRBV6-3 and TRBJ2-3; 9 bases match TRBD2. The read gets to within 3 residues of the CDR3 end, and the germline J gene fills in the rest. CDR3 length equals 15 residues. The trim removed 3 bases at V and 2 bases at J, leaving 3 bases unmatched. CDR1 MNHEY and CDR2 SVGEGT come from the germline V gene.

Of note for this clone: Sequencing ends 3 residues short of the CDR3 end; the germline J gene provides the rest. The chain is built from TRBV19 and TRBJ2-1; 15 positions match TRBD2. CDR1 LNHDA and CDR2 SQIVND come from the germline V gene (reference sequence). The trim removed 6 bases at V and 6 bases at J, leaving 3 bases unmatched. The CDR3 has 15 amino acids. The CDR3 loop reads CASSWTSGGANEQFF. Partial CDR3 DNA: TGTGCCAGTAGCTGGACTAGCGGGGGGGCCAATGAG.

About this clone itself: The read stops 3 residues short of the end of the CDR3; the missing end is completed from the germline J gene. V usage is TRBV7-3 and J usage is TRBJ2-7; 10 nucleotides line up with TRBD1. This CDR3 has 14 amino acids. Trimming at V came to 5 bases and at J to 2 bases, leaving 3 bases not matched to a gene. The germline V gene has CDR1 SGHTA and CDR2 FQGTGA. CDR3 region: CASSPGQGAYEQYF. CDR3 bases read: TGTGCCAGCAGCCCTGGACAGGGGGCCTACGAG. The full variable domain, rest sourced from reference TRBV7-3 and TRBJ2-7, is GAGVSQTPSNKVTEKGKYVELRCDPISGHTALYWYRQSLGQGPEFLIYFQGTGAADDSGLPNDRFFAVRPEGSVSTLKIQRTERGDSAVYLCASSPGQGAYEQYFGPGTRLTVT.

In the case of this clone: The read terminates 3 residues before the CDR3 end, so the remaining end is supplied by the germline J gene. The genes are TRBV5-1 and TRBJ2-2; D is perhaps TRBD2 (6 bases). Trimming shortened V by 5 bases and J by 6 bases, and 17 bases separated the two germline ends. The CDR3 loop spans 15 amino acids. From germline, CDR1 is SGHRS and CDR2 YFSETQ. Incomplete CDR3 DNA: TGCGCCAGCAGAGTAGGGGCGGGGACCGCCGGGGAG. Translated, it gives CASRVGAGTAGE. The entire CDR3 reads CASRVGAGTAGELFF.

In regard to this clone: The read ends 3 residues before the CDR3 terminus; that terminus is restored from the germline J gene. The chain links TRBV7-2 to TRBJ1-3; 7 nucleotides line up with TRBD1. This CDR3 has 13 amino acids. Per the germline V gene, CDR1 is SGHTA and CDR2 is FQGNSA. Trimming took 6 bases from V and 4 from J; bases not matched to a gene: 3. Incomplete CDR3 DNA: TGTGCCAGCAGGACAGGGAACGGAAACACC. Encoded protein: CASRTGNGNT. From start to end, the CDR3 is CASRTGNGNTIYF.

Notes on this clone: The CDR3 end falls 3 residues outside the read, so it is completed with the germline J gene. V gene TRBV18 combines with J gene TRBJ1-3; weak D call: TRBD1 (5 bases). The germline V and J ends were trimmed by 2 bases and 9 bases, with 11 bases remaining between them. CDR1 is KGHSH and CDR2 is LQKENI in the germline V gene. The CDR3 covers 13 residues. The CDR3 loop reads CASSPGAGGTIYF. CDR3 bases read: TGTGCCAGCTCACCAGGGGCCGGGGGCACC.

To note about this clone: The sequence runs out 3 residues before the end of the CDR3; the remainder is reconstructed from the germline J gene. The chain is built from TRBV6-1 and TRBJ2-4, with TRBD1 matching 12 bases. The CDR3 loop spans 17 amino acids. CDR1 MNHNS and CDR2 SASEGT come from the germline V gene. The CDR3 DNA, read in part, is TGTGCCAGCAGTGAAGGGTCCTCCGGGACAGGGGGCGACGGT. Amino acids: CASSEGSSGTGGDG. The full-length CDR3 reads as CASSEGSSGTGGDGQYF.

The CDR3 protein is CASSSGLSNEQFF. Partial CDR3 DNA: TGTGCCAGCAGTTCCGGACTCAGCAATGAG. The genes are TRBV6-2 or TRBV6-3 and TRBJ2-1; D is perhaps TRBD2 (5 bases). Read data end 3 residues before the CDR3 end; the end is taken from the germline J gene. V was trimmed by 4 bases and J by 6 bases, leaving 10 bases between them. This CDR3 has 13 amino acids. The V gene's germline CDR1 is MNHEY and CDR2 SVGEGT.

The CDR3 DNA, read in part, is TGTGCCAGCAGCTCCGGCCGCCCCGGCGGTTCACCC. It codes for CASSSGRPGGSP. The entire CDR3 protein is CASSSGRPGGSPLHF. This chain uses TRBV7-2 with TRBJ1-6; no reliable D call. The read terminates 3 residues ahead of where the CDR3 ends, so the germline J gene completes it. Deletions cut 4 bases from V and 9 bases from J, with 16 bases between. The CDR3 sequence is 15 residues long. The germline CDR1 and CDR2 sequences are SGHTA and FQGNSA.

Comments on this clone: At one end, the junction sequence differs from germline, possibly due to a read error. The read terminates 3 residues before the CDR3 end, so the remaining end is supplied by the germline J gene. Other DNA sequences in this sample translate to the same CDR3. The gene calls are TRBV30 and TRBJ1-3, with 7 positions matching TRBD1. Germline CDR1 GTSNPN, CDR2 SVGIG (reference sequence). There are 14 residues in the CDR3. The chain's CDR3 is CAWNGAGGGNTIYF. CDR3 DNA (partial): TGTGCCTGGAATGGTGCAGGGGGAGGAAACACA.

Measured by frequency, this clone is medium-sized. The read terminates 3 residues ahead of where the CDR3 ends, so the germline J gene completes it. V and J are TRBV10-3 and TRBJ2-4; 9 bases line up with TRBD1. The germline CDR1 and CDR2 sequences are ENHRY and SYGVKD. This CDR3 has 13 residues. CDR3 DNA (partial): TGTGCCATCAGTGGGCAACGGGACAGGGAT. It specifies CAISGQRDRD. The whole CDR3 sequence is CAISGQRDRDQYF.

As concerns this clone: The read falls 3 residues short of the CDR3 end, and the missing part is taken from the germline J gene. The chain couples TRBV20-1 to TRBJ2-3; 7 positions agree with TRBD2. Germline CDR1 and CDR2: DFQATT and SNEGSKA (reference sequence). This CDR3 contains 12 residues. After removal of 6 bases from V and 4 bases from J, the junction contained 4 bases not matched to a gene. The CDR3: CSATTSADTQYF. The CDR3 bases that were read are TGCAGTGCCACAACTAGCGCAGATACG.

As for this clone: The read terminates 3 residues before the CDR3 end, so the remaining end is supplied by the germline J gene. The chain combines TRBV5-1 with TRBJ2-3; tentatively, D is TRBD1 (6 bases). The V end lost 4 bases, the J end lost 2 bases, and 14 bases lay between the germline ends. Germline CDR1 SGHRS, CDR2 YFSETQ. The CDR3 is 15 amino acids. CDR3 region: CASSPAGALTDTQYF. The CDR3 DNA, read in part, is TGCGCCAGCAGCCCAGCAGGGGCCCTCACAGATACG. The full variable domain, completed using reference TRBV5-1 and TRBJ2-3, is KAGVTQTPRYLIKTRGQQVTLSCSPISGHRSVSWYQQTPGQGLQFLFEYFSETQRNKGNFPGRFSGRQFSNSRSEMNVSTLELGDSALYLCASSPAGALTDTQYFGPGTRLTVL.

Turning to this clone: The read comes to an end 3 residues before the CDR3 does, leaving the germline J gene to fill in the end. The chain links TRBV5-1 to TRBJ2-5; tentative D call: TRBD2 (6 bases). The CDR3 totals 15 residues. Germline CDR1 reads SGHRS; CDR2 reads YFSETQ. CDR3 amino acids: CASSLKAGSTDTQYF. The CDR3 bases that were read are TGCGCCAGCAGCTTGAAGGCGGGGAGCACAGATACC.

Notes on this clone: The read ends 3 residues before the CDR3 terminus; that terminus is restored from the germline J gene. This rearrangement joins TRBV5-1 to TRBJ1-4; D remains ambiguous. Germline V gene data show CDR1 as SGHRS and CDR2 as YFSETQ. V was trimmed by 0 bases and J by 7 bases, leaving 10 bases between them. The CDR3 is 14 amino acids. The part of the CDR3 DNA that was read is TGCGCCAGCAGCTTGGGACAAAACCCTGAAAAA. It encodes CASSLGQNPEK. The whole CDR3 protein is CASSLGQNPEKLFF. Full variable domain (rest looked up from reference TRBV5-1 and TRBJ1-4): KAGVTQTPRYLIKTRGQQVTLSCSPISGHRSVSWYQQTPGQGLQFLFEYFSETQRNKGNFPGRFSGRQFSNSRSEMNVSTLELGDSALYLCASSLGQNPEKLFFGSGTQLSVL.

For this clone: The read stops 3 residues short of the end of the CDR3; the missing end is completed from the germline J gene. This rearrangement joins TRBV7-6 to TRBJ1-5; D is perhaps TRBD1 (5 bases). V lost 5 bases and J lost 6, with 14 bases in between. The germline V gene encodes CDR1 SGHVS and CDR2 FNYEAQ. The CDR3 covers 14 residues. The CDR3 sequence: CASSPSGGGQPQHF. The covered CDR3 bases are TGTGCCAGCAGCCCCTCGGGGGGGGGTCAGCCC.

Details on this clone: The missing CDR3 end, 3 residues past where the read stops, is filled in from the germline J gene. The chain links TRBV5-1 to TRBJ1-6, with D perhaps TRBD1 (6 bases). The CDR3 covers 15 residues. The germline gives CDR1 SGHRS, CDR2 YFSETQ. Trimming cost V 0 bases and J 6 bases, with 10 bases left between them. Partial CDR3 DNA: TGCGCCAGCAGCTTGGGACAGGACATTAATTCACCC. It encodes CASSLGQDINSP. The entire CDR3 protein is CASSLGQDINSPLHF.

Comments on this clone: The CDR3 is cut off 3 residues early in the read; its end comes from the germline J gene. This chain joins TRBV3-1 (or the pseudogene TRBV3-2) and TRBJ2-7; 7 bases agree with TRBD1. The CDR3 consists of 16 residues. The trim removed 1 base at V and 5 bases at J, leaving 11 bases unmatched. CDR1 and CDR2 (germline): LGHDT, YNNKEL (reference sequence). The CDR3 sequence is CASSQAYDRESHEQYF. The DNA read from the CDR3 is TGTGCCAGCAGCCAAGCTTATGACAGGGAGTCCCACGAG.

Worth noting for this clone: A junction end diverges from the germline sequence, so it may reflect a read error. The read is 3 residues too short to cover the CDR3 end, so that end is filled in from the germline J gene. This chain connects TRBV4-2 to TRBJ1-1, with a weak D call TRBD1 (6 bases). This CDR3 spans 16 amino acids. Germline V gives CDR1 LGHNA, CDR2 YNFKEQ. The CDR3 DNA, read in part, is TGCGCCAGCAGCCAAGATGCCAGGGGTCCCCATCTTGAA. Translated, it gives CASSQDARGPHLE. The full CDR3 sequence reads CASSQDARGPHLEAFF.

As concerns this clone: The DNA ends 3 residues before the CDR3 does, and the rest of the CDR3 is filled in from the germline J gene. The rearrangement links TRBV6-8 to TRBJ1-5; 9 bases align to TRBD1. The CDR3 runs to 17 residues. Germline V gives CDR1 MNHGY, CDR2 SAAAGT. Trimming removed 5 bases from V and 0 bases from J; junction bases left unmatched: 8. The CDR3 spells CASSTHGDRDSNQPQHF. The sequenced part of the CDR3 DNA is TGTGCCAGCAGTACCCACGGGGACAGGGATAGCAATCAGCCC.

About this clone itself: The read ends 3 residues early relative to the CDR3; the germline J gene fills the gap. This rearrangement joins TRBV2 to TRBJ2-7, with TRBD2 matching over 8 bases. Germline loops: CDR1 SNHLY, CDR2 FYNNEI. Trimming took 3 bases from V and 6 from J; bases not matched to a gene: 22. The CDR3 is 19 amino acids. The CDR3 reads CASSDTTGRGGGTQSEQYF. The covered CDR3 bases are TGTGCCAGCAGTGACACCACCGGGAGGGGCGGGGGGACCCAGAGCGAG.

Worth noting for this clone: The CDR3 goes on 3 residues after the read ends, and that part is filled in from the germline J gene. This chain links TRBV13 with TRBJ2-7; TRBD1 agrees at 7 bases. J was trimmed by 5 bases and V by 3 bases; bases with no gene match: 16. Germline values: CDR1 PRHDT, CDR2 FYEKMQ (reference sequence). The CDR3 has 17 amino acids. CDR3 sequence: CASSLVDGVGGNDEQYF. CDR3 DNA (partial): TGTGCCAGCAGCTTGGTGGACGGGGTAGGGGGCAACGACGAG.

In regard to this clone: The read ends 3 residues before the CDR3 terminus; that terminus is restored from the germline J gene. V is TRBV7-2 and J is TRBJ1-2; no definite D call. CDR3 length equals 15 residues. Germline V gene sequence: CDR1 SGHTA, CDR2 FQGNSA. Incomplete CDR3 DNA: TGTGCCAGCAGCTTAGTTCTAGCCCCACCAGATACC. Protein product: CASSLVLAPPDT. The complete CDR3 sequence is CASSLVLAPPDTYTF.

Notes on this clone: The CDR3 end falls 3 residues outside the read, so it is completed with the germline J gene. The chain recombines TRBV20-1 with TRBJ1-1; maybe TRBD1 (5 bases). With 4 bases removed from V and 4 bases from J, the gap between germline ends came to 10 bases. Looked up from germline, CDR1 is DFQATT and CDR2 is SNEGSKA (reference sequence). This CDR3 has 12 amino acids. Partial CDR3 DNA: TGCAGTGCTACAGGGTCCGGCACTGAA. It codes for CSATGSGTE. The full CDR3 is CSATGSGTEAFF.

Comment on this clone: The read terminates 3 residues before the CDR3 end, so the remaining end is supplied by the germline J gene. This sequence joins TRBV5-4 and TRBJ2-1; D ambiguous. The CDR3 spans 12 residues. V lost 0 bases and J lost 6, with 4 bases in between. Looked up from germline, CDR1 is SGHNT and CDR2 is YYREEE (reference sequence). CDR3 residues: CASSLAINEQFF. The CDR3 bases that were read are TGTGCCAGCAGCTTGGCCATCAATGAG. Looking up the rest from reference TRBV5-4 and TRBJ2-1 gives the full variable domain: ETGVTQSPTHLIKTRGQQVTLRCSSQSGHNTVSWYQQALGQGPQFIFQYYREEENGRGNFPPRFSGLQFPNYSSELNVNALELDDSALYLCASSLAINEQFFGPGTRLTVL.